This T cell receptor beta chain was documented in a study of cytomegalovirus exposure and HLA in healthy donors. The study ran its PCR with 60 Vbeta and 13 Jbeta primers. This table comes from immunoSEQ multiplex PCR, and its TCRdb copy is limited to in-frame clones, with some not included. The sample shows 150,000 or so clones, and roughly 1.9% sits with its ten largest clones. The germline V gene has CDR1 SQVTM and CDR2 ANQGSEA. The CDR3 consists of 14 residues. V was pared by 3 bases and J by 3 bases, with 5 bases of the junction left unmatched. A word on this clone: Its antigen is as yet unknown.

The study, taken as a whole, reports: A reported reduction in N-insertions relative to the roughly 710-donor mean was seen in an Asian-associated ancestry cluster in a later analysis. The study listed under 200 cytomegalovirus-associated TCR beta chains. It was shown in a later analysis that HLA-associated TCR beta chains were more clonally expanded than other, equally common chains. A later analysis found common viral pathogens apparently linked to several of the most significant clusters.

Sequenced sample: PBMCs. This receptor was obtained from a man younger than 40 in good health and CMV-seronegative. The chain links TRBV29-1 to TRBJ1-2; TRBD1 matches 9 bases. In DNA form, the CDR3 reads TGCAGCGTTGATGTGGGACAGGGTCACTATGGCTACACCTTC. Translating it yields CSVDVGQGHYGYTF. Complete variable domain (other parts from reference TRBV29-1 and TRBJ1-2): SAVISQKPSRDICQRGTSLTIQCQVDSQVTMMFWYRQQPGQSLTLIATANQGSEATYESGFVIDKFPISRPNLTFSTLTVSNMSPEDSSIYLCSVDVGQGHYGYTFGSGTRLTVV.